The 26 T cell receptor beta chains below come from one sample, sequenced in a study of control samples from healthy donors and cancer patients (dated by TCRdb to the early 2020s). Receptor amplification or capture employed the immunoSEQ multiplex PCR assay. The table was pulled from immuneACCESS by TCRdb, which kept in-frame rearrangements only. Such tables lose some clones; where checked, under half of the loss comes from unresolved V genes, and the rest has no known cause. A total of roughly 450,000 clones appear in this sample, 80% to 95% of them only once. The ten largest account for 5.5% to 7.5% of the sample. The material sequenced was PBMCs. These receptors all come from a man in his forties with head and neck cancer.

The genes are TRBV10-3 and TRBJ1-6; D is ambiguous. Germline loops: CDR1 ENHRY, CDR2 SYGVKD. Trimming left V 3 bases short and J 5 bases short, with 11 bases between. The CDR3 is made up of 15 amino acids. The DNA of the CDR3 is TGTGCCATCAGTGATAGGATTGGGGATAATTCACCCCTCCACTTT. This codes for CAISDRIGDNSPLHF.

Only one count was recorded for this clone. The CDR3 DNA sequence: TGTGCCAGCAGCTTAGTTCCAGACGAGCAGTACTTC. The encoded protein is CASSLVPDEQYF. The rearrangement joins TRBV11-3 to TRBJ2-7; no definite D call. The V and J ends lost 1 base and 5 bases respectively, with 6 bases between them. Germline V gene lookup returns CDR1 SGHNT and CDR2 YENEEA. The CDR3 is made up of 12 amino acids.

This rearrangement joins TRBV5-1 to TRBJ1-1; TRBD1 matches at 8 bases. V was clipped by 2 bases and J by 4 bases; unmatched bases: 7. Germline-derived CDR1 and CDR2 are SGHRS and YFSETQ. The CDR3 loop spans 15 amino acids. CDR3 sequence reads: CASSLRTGPSTEAFF. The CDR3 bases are TGCGCCAGCAGCTTAAGGACAGGGCCAAGCACTGAAGCTTTCTTT.

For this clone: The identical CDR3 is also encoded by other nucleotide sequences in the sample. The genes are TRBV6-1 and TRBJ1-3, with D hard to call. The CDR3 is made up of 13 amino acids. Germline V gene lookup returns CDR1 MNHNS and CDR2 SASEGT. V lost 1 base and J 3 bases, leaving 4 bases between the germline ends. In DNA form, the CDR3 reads TGTGCCAGCAGTGAAGGGGGTGGAAACACCATATATTTT. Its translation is CASSEGGGNTIYF.

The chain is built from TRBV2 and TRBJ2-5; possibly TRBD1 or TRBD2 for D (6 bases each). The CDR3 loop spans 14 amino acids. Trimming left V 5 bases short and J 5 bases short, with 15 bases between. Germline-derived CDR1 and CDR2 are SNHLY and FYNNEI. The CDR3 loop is CASSRQGRRETQYF. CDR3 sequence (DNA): TGTGCCAGCAGTCGCCAGGGGAGGCGGGAGACCCAGTACTTC.

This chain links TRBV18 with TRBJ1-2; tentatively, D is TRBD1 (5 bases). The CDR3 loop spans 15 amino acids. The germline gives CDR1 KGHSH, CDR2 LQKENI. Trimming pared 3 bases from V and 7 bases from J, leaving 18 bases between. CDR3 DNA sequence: TGTGCCAGCTCACCGGCGATGCAGGGAGAGGGTGGCTACACCTTC. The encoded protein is CASSPAMQGEGGYTF.

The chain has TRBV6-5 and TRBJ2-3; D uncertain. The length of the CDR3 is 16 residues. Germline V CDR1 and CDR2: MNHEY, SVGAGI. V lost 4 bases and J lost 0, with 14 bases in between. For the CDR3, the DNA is TGTGCCAGCAGTTTCACCCCACCCCAAAGCACAGATACGCAGTATTTT. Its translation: CASSFTPPQSTDTQYF.

CDR3 loop: CASSSWTGNTEAFF. CDR3 coding DNA: TGTGCCAGCAGCTCTTGGACGGGGAACACTGAAGCTTTCTTT. The chain recombines TRBV11-2 with TRBJ1-1; D remains unclear. V was shortened by 4 bases and J by 1 base, with 10 bases between the two germline ends. This CDR3 has 14 amino acids. In germline, CDR1 is SGHAT, CDR2 FQNNGV.

CDR3 DNA: TGTGCTAGTGGTTTGGCCGGGCCCCAGCATTTT. Translating gives CASGLAGPQHF. This sequence joins TRBV12-5 and TRBJ1-5, with no clear D. Trimming took off 1 base at V and 9 bases at J, with 4 bases between the two ends. CDR3 size: 11 residues. CDR1 LGHNT and CDR2 FRNRAP come from the germline V gene.

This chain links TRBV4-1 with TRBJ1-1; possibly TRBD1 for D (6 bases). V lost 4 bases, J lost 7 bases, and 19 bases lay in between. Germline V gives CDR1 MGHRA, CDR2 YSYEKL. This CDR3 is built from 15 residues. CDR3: CASSPWDKEAGEAFF. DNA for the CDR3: TGCGCCAGCAGCCCGTGGGACAAGGAGGCGGGTGAAGCTTTCTTT.

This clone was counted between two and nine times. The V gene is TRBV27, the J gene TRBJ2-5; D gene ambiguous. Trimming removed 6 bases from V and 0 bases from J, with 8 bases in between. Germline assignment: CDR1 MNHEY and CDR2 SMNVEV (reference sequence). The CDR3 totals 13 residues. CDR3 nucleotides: TGTGCCAGCAGGTCCATGTACCAAGAGACCCAGTACTTC. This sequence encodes CASRSMYQETQYF.

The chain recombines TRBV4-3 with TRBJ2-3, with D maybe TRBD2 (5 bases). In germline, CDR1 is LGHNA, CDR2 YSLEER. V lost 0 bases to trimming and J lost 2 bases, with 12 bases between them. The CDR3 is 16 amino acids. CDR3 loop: CASSQDSRGDTDTQYF. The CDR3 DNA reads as TGCGCCAGCAGCCAAGATAGTCGGGGAGACACAGATACGCAGTATTTT.

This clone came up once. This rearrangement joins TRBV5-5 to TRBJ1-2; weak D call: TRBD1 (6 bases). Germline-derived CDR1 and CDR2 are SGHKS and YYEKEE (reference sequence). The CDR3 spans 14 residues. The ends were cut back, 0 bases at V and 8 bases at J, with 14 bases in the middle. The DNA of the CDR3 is TGTGCCAGCAGCTTGGTCCTCGGGACACGCGGCTACACCTTC. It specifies CASSLVLGTRGYTF.

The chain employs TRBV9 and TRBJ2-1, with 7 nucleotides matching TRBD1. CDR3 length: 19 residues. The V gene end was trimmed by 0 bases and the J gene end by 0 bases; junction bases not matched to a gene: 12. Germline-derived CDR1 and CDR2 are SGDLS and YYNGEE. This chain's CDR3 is CASSVERGPGTASYNEQFF. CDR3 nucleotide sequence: TGTGCCAGCAGCGTAGAAAGGGGACCCGGGACAGCCTCCTACAATGAGCAGTTCTTC. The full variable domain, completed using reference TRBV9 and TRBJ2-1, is DSGVTQTPKHLITATGQRVTLRCSPRSGDLSVYWYQQSLDQGLQFLIQYYNGEERAKGNILERFSAQQFPDLHSELNLSSLELGDSALYFCASSVERGPGTASYNEQFFGPGTRLTVL.

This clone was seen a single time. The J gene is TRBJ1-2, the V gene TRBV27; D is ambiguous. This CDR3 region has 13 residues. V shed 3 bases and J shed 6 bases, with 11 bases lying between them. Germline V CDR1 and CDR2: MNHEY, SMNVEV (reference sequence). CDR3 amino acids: CASSFVSFDGYTF. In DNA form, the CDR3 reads TGTGCCAGCAGTTTCGTGAGTTTTGATGGCTACACCTTC.

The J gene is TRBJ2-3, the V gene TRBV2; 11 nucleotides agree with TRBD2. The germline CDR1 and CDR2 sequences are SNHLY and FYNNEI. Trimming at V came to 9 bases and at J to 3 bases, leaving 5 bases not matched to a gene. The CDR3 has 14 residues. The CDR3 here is CARDSSGGTDTQYF. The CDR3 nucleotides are TGTGCCAGAGACTCTAGCGGGGGGACAGATACGCAGTATTTT.

CDR3 residues: CASSLQATNEQFF. The CDR3 nucleotides are TGTGCCAGCAGCCTACAGGCGACCAATGAGCAGTTCTTC. The chain combines TRBV7-3 with TRBJ2-1, with a possible D match to TRBD1 (5 bases). V dropped 5 bases and J dropped 6 bases, with 11 bases sitting between them. This CDR3 has 13 residues. Germline CDR1 SGHTA, CDR2 FQGTGA.

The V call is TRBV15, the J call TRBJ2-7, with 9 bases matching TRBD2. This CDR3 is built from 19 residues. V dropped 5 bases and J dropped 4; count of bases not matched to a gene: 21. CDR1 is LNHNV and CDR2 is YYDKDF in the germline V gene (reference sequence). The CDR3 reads CATSAQIERGTSSRYEQYF. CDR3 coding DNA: TGTGCCACCAGCGCCCAAATCGAGAGGGGGACTAGCTCCCGGTACGAGCAGTACTTC. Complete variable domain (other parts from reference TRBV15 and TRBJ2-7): DAMVIQNPRYQVTQFGKPVTLSCSQTLNHNVMYWYQQKSSQAPKLLFHYYDKDFNNEADTPDNFQSRRPNTSFCFLDIRSPGLGDTAMYLCATSAQIERGTSSRYEQYFGPGTRLTVT.

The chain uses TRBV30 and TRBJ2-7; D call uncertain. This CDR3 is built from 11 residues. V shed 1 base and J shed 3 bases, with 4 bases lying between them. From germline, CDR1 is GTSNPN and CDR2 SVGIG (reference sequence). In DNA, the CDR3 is TGTGCCTGGAGTGCATACTACGAGCAGTACTTC. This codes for CAWSAYYEQYF.

The CDR3: CASSSPGLGNEQFF. CDR3 sequence (DNA): TGTGCCAGCAGCTCGCCCGGACTAGGCAATGAGCAGTTCTTC. The chain employs TRBV7-3 and TRBJ2-1, with 7 bases matching TRBD2. The germline CDR1 and CDR2 sequences are SGHTA and FQGTGA. CDR3 length: 14 residues. J gave up 6 bases and V 4 bases, and 6 bases lay outside the gene matches.

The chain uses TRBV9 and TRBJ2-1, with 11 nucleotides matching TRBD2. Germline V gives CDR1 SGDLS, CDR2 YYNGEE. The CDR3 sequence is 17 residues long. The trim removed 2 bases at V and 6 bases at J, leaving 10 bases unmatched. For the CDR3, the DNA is TGTGCCAGCAGCGTTAGCACCGGGACTAGCGGACCCAATGAGCAGTTCTTC. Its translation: CASSVSTGTSGPNEQFF.

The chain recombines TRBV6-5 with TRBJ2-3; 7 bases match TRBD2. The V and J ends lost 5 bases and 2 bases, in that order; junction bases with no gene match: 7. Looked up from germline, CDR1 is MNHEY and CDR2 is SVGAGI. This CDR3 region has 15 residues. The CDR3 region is CASSRGGGATDTQYF. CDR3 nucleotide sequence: TGTGCCAGCAGTCGGGGCGGGGGTGCCACAGATACGCAGTATTTT.

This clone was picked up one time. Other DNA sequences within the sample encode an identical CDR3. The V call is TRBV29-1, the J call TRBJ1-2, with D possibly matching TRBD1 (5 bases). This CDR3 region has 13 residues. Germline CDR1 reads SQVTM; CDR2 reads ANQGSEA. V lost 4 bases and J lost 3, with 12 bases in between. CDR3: CSVGGELDYGYTF. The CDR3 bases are TGCAGCGTTGGAGGGGAGCTGGACTATGGCTACACCTTC.

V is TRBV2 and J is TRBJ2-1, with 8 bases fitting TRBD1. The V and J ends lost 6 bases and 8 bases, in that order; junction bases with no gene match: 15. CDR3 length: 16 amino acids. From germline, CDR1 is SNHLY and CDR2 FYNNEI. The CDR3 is CASSTMRQGPRDEQFF. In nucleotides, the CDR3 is TGTGCCAGCAGCACCATGCGACAGGGGCCGAGGGATGAGCAGTTCTTC.

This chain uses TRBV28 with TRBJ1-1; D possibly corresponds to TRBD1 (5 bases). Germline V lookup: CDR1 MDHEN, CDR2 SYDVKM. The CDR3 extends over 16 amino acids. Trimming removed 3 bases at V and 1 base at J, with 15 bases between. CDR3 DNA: TGTGCCAGCAGTTTCGGGGGTTATCCCCCGAACACTGAAGCTTTCTTT. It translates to CASSFGGYPPNTEAFF.

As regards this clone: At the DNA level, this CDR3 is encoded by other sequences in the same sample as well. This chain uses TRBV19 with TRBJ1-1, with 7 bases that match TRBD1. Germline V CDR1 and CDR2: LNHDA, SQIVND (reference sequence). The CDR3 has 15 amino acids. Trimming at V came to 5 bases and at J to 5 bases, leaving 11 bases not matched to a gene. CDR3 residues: CASSPPTGRGTEAFF. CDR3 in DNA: TGTGCCAGTAGTCCTCCGACAGGGAGAGGGACTGAAGCTTTCTTT.